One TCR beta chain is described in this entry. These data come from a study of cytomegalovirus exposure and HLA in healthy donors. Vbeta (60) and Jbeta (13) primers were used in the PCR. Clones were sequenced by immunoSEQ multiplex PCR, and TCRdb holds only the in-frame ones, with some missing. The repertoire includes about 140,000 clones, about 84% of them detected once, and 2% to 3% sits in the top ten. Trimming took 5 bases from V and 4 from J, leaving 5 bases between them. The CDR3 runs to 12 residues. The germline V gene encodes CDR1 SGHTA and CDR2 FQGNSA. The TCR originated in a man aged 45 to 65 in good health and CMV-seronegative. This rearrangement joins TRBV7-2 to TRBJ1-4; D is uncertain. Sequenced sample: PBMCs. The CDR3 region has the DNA TGTGCCAGCAGCCCATTTAATGAAAAACTGTTTTTT. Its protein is CASSPFNEKLFF.